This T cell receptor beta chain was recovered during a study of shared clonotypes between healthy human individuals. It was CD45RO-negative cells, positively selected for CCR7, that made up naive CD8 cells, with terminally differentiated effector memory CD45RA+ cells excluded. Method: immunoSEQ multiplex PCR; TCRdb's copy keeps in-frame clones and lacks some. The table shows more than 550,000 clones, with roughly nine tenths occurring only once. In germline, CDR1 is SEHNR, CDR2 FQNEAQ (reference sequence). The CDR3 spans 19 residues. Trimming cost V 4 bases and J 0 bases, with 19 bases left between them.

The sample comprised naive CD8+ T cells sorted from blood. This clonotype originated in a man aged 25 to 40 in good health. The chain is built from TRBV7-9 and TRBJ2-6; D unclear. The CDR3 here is CASSSNPANEDSGANVLTF. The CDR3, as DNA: TGTGCCAGCAGCTCCAACCCAGCTAACGAAGACTCTGGGGCCAACGTCCTGACTTTC.